Below, 10 T cell receptor beta chains from the same sample are listed, as sequenced in a study of shared clonotypes between healthy human individuals. The protocol was immunoSEQ multiplex PCR, while the TCRdb copy is restricted to in-frame clones and leaves out a portion. The sample gives 1.4 million to 1.5 million clones, approximately 97% of which show up once; approximately 1% is in the top ten. The sample consisted of naive CD4+ T cells sorted from blood. The subset denotes: CD45RA+ positively selected. These receptors all stem from a man aged 30 to 45 in good health.

This chain joins TRBV6-6 and TRBJ1-3; possibly TRBD1 for D (5 bases). Deletions cut 2 bases from V and 0 bases from J, with 8 bases between. Looked up from germline, CDR1 is MNHNY and CDR2 is SVGAGI (reference sequence). The CDR3 is 15 amino acids. CDR3 in amino acids: CASSYAGSSGNTIYF. DNA of the CDR3: TGTGCCAGCAGTTACGCAGGGAGCTCTGGAAACACCATATATTTT.

The chain couples TRBV7-9 to TRBJ1-2, with unresolved D. The V end lost 4 bases, the J end lost 5 bases, and 17 bases lay between the germline ends. Germline CDR1 reads SEHNR; CDR2 reads FQNEAQ (reference sequence). The CDR3 sequence is 15 residues long. Here the CDR3 DNA reads TGTGCCAGCAGCTCGATCTCTGGACGGGAGTATGGCTACACCTTC. Translating gives CASSSISGREYGYTF.

The chain links TRBV18 to TRBJ1-1, with unresolved D. With 6 bases removed from V and 4 bases from J, the gap between germline ends came to 12 bases. Germline CDR1 is KGHSH and CDR2 is LQKENI. This CDR3 is built from 13 residues. This CDR3 is CASSQSRGTEAFF. CDR3 nucleotides: TGTGCCAGCTCCCAGTCTAGAGGCACTGAAGCTTTCTTT.

The chain combines TRBV7-2 with TRBJ1-5, with D uncertain. Trimming pared 2 bases from V and 2 bases from J, leaving 13 bases between. Germline CDR1 reads SGHTA; CDR2 reads FQGNSA. This CDR3 contains 16 residues. As DNA, the CDR3 is TGTGCCAGCAGCTTAATTAAGGGTATGGGCAATCAGCCCCAGCATTTT. The encoded protein is CASSLIKGMGNQPQHF. The variable domain in full, completed from reference TRBV7-2 and TRBJ1-5, reads GAGVSQSPSNKVTEKGKDVELRCDPISGHTALYWYRQSLGQGLEFLIYFQGNSAPDKSGLPSDRFSAERTGGSVSTLTIQRTQQEDSAVYLCASSLIKGMGNQPQHFGDGTRLSIL.

This rearrangement joins TRBV7-2 to TRBJ1-1, with 7 bases aligning to TRBD1. Germline V gene sequence: CDR1 SGHTA, CDR2 FQGNSA. J lost 4 bases, V lost 6 bases, and 17 bases had no gene match. The CDR3 runs to 17 residues. In DNA form, the CDR3 reads TGTGCCAGCAGTCGCGACGGGGGAGGGGGCGCGGGCACTGAAGCTTTCTTT. Translation: CASSRDGGGGAGTEAFF. The full variable domain, its missing parts supplied by reference TRBV7-2 and TRBJ1-1, is GAGVSQSPSNKVTEKGKDVELRCDPISGHTALYWYRQSLGQGLEFLIYFQGNSAPDKSGLPSDRFSAERTGGSVSTLTIQRTQQEDSAVYLCASSRDGGGGAGTEAFFGQGTRLTVV.

The V gene is TRBV5-4, the J gene TRBJ1-4, with 8 bases aligning to TRBD1. CDR3 size: 15 residues. The V gene's germline CDR1 is SGHNT and CDR2 YYREEE (reference sequence). Unmatched junction bases numbered 8, after V lost 3 bases and J lost 7 bases. The CDR3: CASSSRSTGGEKLFF. In DNA form, the CDR3 reads TGTGCCAGCAGCTCCCGGTCTACAGGGGGTGAAAAACTGTTTTTT.

This clone occurred once. This chain links TRBV10-1 with TRBJ1-1; TRBD1 is a possible D gene (5 bases). The V gene lost 0 bases and the J gene lost 4 bases, with 9 bases spanning the gap. Per germline, CDR1 WNHNN and CDR2 SYGVQD (reference sequence). This CDR3 is built from 14 residues. CDR3: CASSESGRGTEAFF. CDR3 DNA sequence: TGCGCCAGCAGTGAGTCCGGGAGGGGCACTGAAGCTTTCTTT.

The V and J genes are TRBV30 and TRBJ2-7, with 8 bases aligning to TRBD1. This CDR3 spans 13 amino acids. The trim removed 3 bases at V and 3 bases at J, leaving 4 bases unmatched. Germline V gene lookup returns CDR1 GTSNPN and CDR2 SVGIG (reference sequence). The CDR3 loop reads CAWRGTGNYEQYF. CDR3 coding DNA: TGTGCCTGGAGGGGGACAGGTAACTACGAGCAGTACTTC.

The rearrangement joins TRBV10-3 to TRBJ2-1; 8 bases map to TRBD2. This CDR3 has 16 residues. From germline, CDR1 is ENHRY and CDR2 SYGVKD. J gave up 7 bases and V 4 bases, and 12 bases lay outside the gene matches. This CDR3 is CAISALREGPGNEQFF. The CDR3 DNA reads TGTGCCATCAGTGCTTTACGGGAGGGCCCGGGGAATGAGCAGTTCTTC.

The rearrangement joins TRBV5-1 to TRBJ2-1; 9 bases map to TRBD1. This CDR3 has 16 residues. With 3 bases clipped from V and 4 bases from J, the junction kept 8 bases outside the gene matches. Per the germline V gene, CDR1 is SGHRS and CDR2 is YFSETQ. The CDR3 bases are TGCGCCAGCAGCTCACACCCCGGGACAGGGTACAATGAGCAGTTCTTC. It is translated as CASSSHPGTGYNEQFF.